This T cell receptor (beta chain) was observed in a study of shared clonotypes between healthy human individuals. Study-level findings and limits: All-four-donor shared clonotypes had higher generation probabilities than non-shared clonotypes did. Naive CD4 clonotype sharing across a few donors was 5% to 6%.

The repertoire was sequenced with immunoSEQ multiplex PCR; TCRdb's copy has only in-frame clones and lacks some. The data show 900,000 to 1,200,000 clones, about 84% seen once. Per germline, CDR1 SGHTA and CDR2 FQGNSA. This CDR3 has 16 residues. With V trimmed by 5 bases and J by 7 bases, 12 bases remained unmatched. Concerning this clone: Its antigen is unknown.

Everyone who donated was a Caucasian adult who lived in Nashville, Tennessee. The genes are TRBV7-2 and TRBJ1-4, with TRBD1 matching 8 bases. The clonotype was recovered from a man younger than 35 in good health. Some clones in this sample may be carry-over from other donors' samples. Sequencing was performed on memory CD4+ T cells from PBMCs. Subset noted: CD45RA-negative fraction. Here the CDR3 reads CASSPKSGTGLEKLFF. CDR3 DNA sequence: TGTGCCAGCAGCCCTAAATCCGGGACAGGTCTTGAAAAACTGTTTTTT. The full variable domain, in which reference TRBV7-2 and TRBJ1-4 provide the parts outside the CDR3, is GAGVSQSPSNKVTEKGKDVELRCDPISGHTALYWYRQSLGQGLEFLIYFQGNSAPDKSGLPSDRFSAERTGGSVSTLTIQRTQQEDSAVYLCASSPKSGTGLEKLFFGSGTQLSVL.